Listed below are T cell receptor beta chains from one sample, sequenced in a study of OX40 agonist ivuxolimab in advanced cancers. Profiled with immunoSEQ multiplex PCR; TCRdb holds only in-frame clones, not every one. This repertoire shows 70,000 to 85,000 clones, around 86% found once; its top ten account for over 0.9%. The material sequenced was CD4+ or CD8+ T cells sorted from blood, taken in a trial of the OX40 agonist ivuxolimab. Receptor source: an adult with an advanced solid tumor such as melanoma, head and neck, liver or kidney cancer. Both conserved end residues are part of each CDR3. A D gene is named only where the DNA matches it firmly. Expanded clones get a size class; other rows say once, few or many, or leave the size out.

V gene	clone size	J gene	D gene	CDR3 protein	CDR3 DNA
TRBV6-1	NA	TRBJ2-3	NA	CASSEAGGGKGTDTQYF	TGTGCCAGCAGTGAAGCTGGCGGGGGCAAGGGCACAGATACGCAGTATTTT
TRBV2	once	TRBJ1-3	TRBD1	CASSENRGLGNTIYF	TGTGCCAGCAGTGAAAACAGGGGGCTAGGAAACACCATATATTTT
TRBV6-5	NA	TRBJ1-1	NA	CASSLGGPVTEAFF	TGTGCCAGCAGTTTAGGGGGTCCGGTCACTGAAGCTTTCTTT
TRBV6-1	NA	TRBJ2-7	TRBD2	CASGVGLAVREQYF	TGTGCCAGCGGGGTCGGACTAGCGGTTCGCGAGCAGTACTTC
TRBV6-1	NA	TRBJ1-1	NA	CASSENPGMGAFF	TGTGCCAGCAGTGAAAATCCAGGGATGGGAGCTTTCTTT
TRBV19	NA	TRBJ1-5	NA	CASSSVAREWPQHF	TGTGCCAGTAGTTCGGTCGCCAGGGAGTGGCCCCAGCATTTT
TRBV7-8	NA	TRBJ2-2	TRBD1	CASSLATGGYGELFF	TGTGCCAGCAGCTTAGCTACAGGGGGGTACGGGGAGCTGTTTTTT
TRBV18	NA	TRBJ1-1	NA	CASSPLRGASGNTEAFF	TGTGCCAGCTCACCACTGAGAGGGGCCTCAGGAAACACTGAAGCTTTCTTT
TRBV2	once	TRBJ1-1	TRBD1	CASRGTGQLNTEAFF	TGTGCCAGCAGGGGGACGGGACAGCTGAACACTGAAGCTTTCTTT
TRBV5-1	NA	TRBJ2-1	TRBD1	CASSTQGQGAWEQFF	TGCGCCAGCAGCACACAGGGACAGGGGGCGTGGGAGCAGTTCTTC
TRBV7-3	few	TRBJ1-2	TRBD1	CASSQGTGDYGYTF	TGTGCCAGCAGCCAAGGGACAGGGGACTATGGCTACACCTTC
TRBV14	NA	TRBJ2-1	NA	CASSQNYYLGGEQFF	TGTGCCAGCAGCCAAAACTATTATCTCGGTGGTGAGCAGTTCTTC
TRBV10-1	NA	TRBJ2-1	TRBD2	CASSVRTSGRQEQFF	TGCGCCAGCAGTGTTAGGACTAGCGGGCGACAGGAGCAGTTCTTC
TRBV7-6	NA	TRBJ2-1	TRBD1	CASSLGQGRVGEQFF	TGTGCCAGCAGCTTAGGACAGGGTAGAGTAGGTGAGCAGTTCTTC
TRBV5-4	NA	TRBJ2-7	TRBD1	CASSLRTGTYEQYF	TGTGCCAGCAGCTTGAGGACAGGGACCTACGAGCAGTACTTC
TRBV4-1	NA	TRBJ2-7	NA	CASSQEGTGSYEQYF	TGCGCCAGCAGCCAAGAGGGAACAGGGAGCTACGAGCAGTACTTC
TRBV19	once	TRBJ2-5	TRBD2	CASRSGTSGNLAQYF	TGTGCCAGTAGATCCGGGACTAGCGGGAACTTGGCCCAGTACTTC
TRBV14	NA	TRBJ2-3	TRBD2	CASSQEGIFVREGYGDTQYF	TGTGCCAGCAGCCAAGAGGGGATTTTTGTCAGGGAGGGCTACGGAGATACGCAGTATTTT
TRBV11-2	NA	TRBJ2-6	TRBD2	CASSPSGGAGANVLTF	TGTGCCAGCAGCCCCTCCGGGGGGGCAGGGGCCAACGTCCTGACTTTC
TRBV6-6	NA	TRBJ1-5	TRBD1	CASWDRTNQPQHF	TGTGCCAGTTGGGACAGAACTAATCAGCCCCAGCATTTT
TRBV7-3	once	TRBJ2-5	NA	CASSLLGGQETQYF	TGTGCCAGCAGCTTATTGGGGGGTCAAGAGACCCAGTACTTC
TRBV15	few	TRBJ1-5	NA	CATSRDRGNQPQHF	TGTGCCACCAGCAGAGATCGGGGCAATCAGCCCCAGCATTTT
TRBV10-3	NA	TRBJ1-5	NA	CAISTSNSGSQPQHF	TGTGCCATCAGTACCAGTAACAGCGGGAGTCAGCCCCAGCATTTT
TRBV10-3	NA	TRBJ2-3	TRBD2	CAISGGTSGSTDTQYF	TGTGCCATCAGTGGTGGGACTAGCGGGAGCACAGATACGCAGTATTTT
TRBV6-1	NA	TRBJ2-2	NA	CASSEFDAAGELFF	TGTGCCAGCAGTGAATTCGACGCCGCCGGGGAGCTGTTTTTT
TRBV2	NA	TRBJ1-4	TRBD1	CASSIQGERGQKLFF	TGTGCCAGCAGTATACAGGGGGAGCGGGGACAAAAACTGTTTTTT
TRBV5-4	NA	TRBJ2-3	NA	CASNKGGTSTDTQYF	TGTGCCAGCAATAAGGGGGGTACTAGCACAGATACGCAGTATTTT
TRBV7-9	NA	TRBJ1-1	NA	CASSLNSAGAEAFF	TGTGCCAGCAGCTTAAATAGCGCAGGCGCTGAAGCTTTCTTT
TRBV5-1	once	TRBJ1-3	NA	CASSLGGPRSGNTIYF	TGCGCCAGCAGCTTGGGCGGGCCGCGCTCTGGAAACACCATATATTTT
TRBV7-2	NA	TRBJ2-7	NA	CASSLEGGASYEQYF	TGTGCCAGCAGCTTAGAGGGGGGTGCCTCCTACGAGCAGTACTTC
TRBV4-2	NA	TRBJ2-7	TRBD2	CASSQDRGGGSDNEQYF	TGTGCCAGCAGCCAAGATAGGGGCGGGGGATCGGATAATGAGCAGTACTTC
TRBV15	NA	TRBJ1-1	NA	CATSRDLIFEAFF	TGTGCCACCAGCAGAGATCTTATTTTCGAAGCTTTCTTT
TRBV19	NA	TRBJ1-2	NA	CASSISQGGNYGYTF	TGTGCCAGTAGTATAAGTCAGGGAGGAAACTATGGCTACACCTTC
TRBV10-3	NA	TRBJ2-3	NA	CAISGATSTGADTQYF	TGTGCCATCAGTGGGGCTACTAGTACTGGCGCAGATACGCAGTATTTT
TRBV11-2	NA	TRBJ2-7	TRBD1	CASSPRAIQGSSYEQYF	TGTGCCAGCTCACCACGCGCGATACAGGGGTCCTCCTACGAGCAGTACTTC